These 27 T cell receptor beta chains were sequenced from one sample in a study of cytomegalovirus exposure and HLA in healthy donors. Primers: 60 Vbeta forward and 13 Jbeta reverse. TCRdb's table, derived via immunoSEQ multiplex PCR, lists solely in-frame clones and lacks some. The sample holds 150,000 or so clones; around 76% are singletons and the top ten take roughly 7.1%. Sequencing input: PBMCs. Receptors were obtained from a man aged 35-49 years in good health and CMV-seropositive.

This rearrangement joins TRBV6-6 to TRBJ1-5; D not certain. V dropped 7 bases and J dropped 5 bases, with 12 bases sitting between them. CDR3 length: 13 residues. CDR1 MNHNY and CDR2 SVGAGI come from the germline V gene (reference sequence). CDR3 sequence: CASISDGDQPQHF. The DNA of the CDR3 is TGTGCCAGCATTTCCGACGGAGATCAGCCCCAGCATTTT.

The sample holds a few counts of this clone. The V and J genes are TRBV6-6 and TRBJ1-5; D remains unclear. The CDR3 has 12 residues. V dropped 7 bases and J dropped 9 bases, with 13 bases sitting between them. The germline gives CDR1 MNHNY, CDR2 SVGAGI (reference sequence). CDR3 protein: CASTLSRGPQHF. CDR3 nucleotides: TGTGCCAGCACCCTCAGCCGGGGGCCCCAGCATTTT.

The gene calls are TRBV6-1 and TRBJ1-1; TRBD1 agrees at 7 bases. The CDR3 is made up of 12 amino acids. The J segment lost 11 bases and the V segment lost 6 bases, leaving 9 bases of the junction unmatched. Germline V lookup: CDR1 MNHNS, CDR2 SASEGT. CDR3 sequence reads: CASSGTTGTAFF. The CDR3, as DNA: TGTGCCAGCAGCGGTACGACAGGGACGGCTTTCTTT.

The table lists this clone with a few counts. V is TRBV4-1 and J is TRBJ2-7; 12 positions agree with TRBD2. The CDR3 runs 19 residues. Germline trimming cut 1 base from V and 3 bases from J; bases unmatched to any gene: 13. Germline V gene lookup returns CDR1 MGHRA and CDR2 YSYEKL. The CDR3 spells CASSQVASLAGGPDYEQYF. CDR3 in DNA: TGCGCCAGCAGCCAAGTAGCATCACTAGCGGGGGGTCCTGACTACGAGCAGTACTTC.

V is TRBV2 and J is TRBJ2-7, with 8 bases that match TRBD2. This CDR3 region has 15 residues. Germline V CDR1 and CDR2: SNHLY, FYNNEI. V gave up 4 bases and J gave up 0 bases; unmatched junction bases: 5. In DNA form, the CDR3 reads TGTGCCAGCAGTGGGGGCGGGGGGAGCTCCTACGAGCAGTACTTC. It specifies CASSGGGGSSYEQYF. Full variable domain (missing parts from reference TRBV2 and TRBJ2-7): EPEVTQTPSHQVTQMGQEVILRCVPISNHLYFYWYRQILGQKVEFLVSFYNNEISEKSEIFDDQFSVERPDGSNFTLKIRSTKLEDSAMYFCASSGGGGSSYEQYFGPGTRLTVT.

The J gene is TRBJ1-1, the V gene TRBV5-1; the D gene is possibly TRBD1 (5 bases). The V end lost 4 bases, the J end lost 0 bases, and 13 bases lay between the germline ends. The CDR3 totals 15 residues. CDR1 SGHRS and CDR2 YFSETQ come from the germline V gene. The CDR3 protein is CASSPRGGMNTEAFF. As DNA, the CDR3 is TGCGCCAGCAGCCCCCGCGGGGGGATGAACACTGAAGCTTTCTTT.

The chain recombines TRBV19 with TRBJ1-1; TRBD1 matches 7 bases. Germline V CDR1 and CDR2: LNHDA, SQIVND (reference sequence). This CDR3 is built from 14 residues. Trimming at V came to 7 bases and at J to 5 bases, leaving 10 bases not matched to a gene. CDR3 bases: TGTGCCAGTATCAAAGGGGGCGCCGGGACTGAAGCTTTCTTT. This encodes CASIKGGAGTEAFF.

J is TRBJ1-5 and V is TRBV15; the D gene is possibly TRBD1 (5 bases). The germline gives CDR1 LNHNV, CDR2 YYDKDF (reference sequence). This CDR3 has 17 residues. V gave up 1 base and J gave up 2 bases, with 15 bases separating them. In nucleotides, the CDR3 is TGTGCCACCAGCAGAGCCGGGGCGGGGTTTGGCAATCAGCCCCAGCATTTT. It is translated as CATSRAGAGFGNQPQHF.

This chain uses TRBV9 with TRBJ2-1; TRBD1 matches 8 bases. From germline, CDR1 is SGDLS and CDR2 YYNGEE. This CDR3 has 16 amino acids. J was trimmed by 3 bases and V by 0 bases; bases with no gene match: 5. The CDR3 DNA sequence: TGTGCCAGCAGCGTAGCGCCGGGACAGGACTACAATGAGCAGTTCTTC. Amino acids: CASSVAPGQDYNEQFF.

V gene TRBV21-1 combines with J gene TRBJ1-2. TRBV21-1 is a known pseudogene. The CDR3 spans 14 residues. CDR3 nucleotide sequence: TGTGCCAGCAGCAAAGCGCAGGTCGGGGGTGGCTACACCTTC. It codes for CASSKAQVGGGYTF.

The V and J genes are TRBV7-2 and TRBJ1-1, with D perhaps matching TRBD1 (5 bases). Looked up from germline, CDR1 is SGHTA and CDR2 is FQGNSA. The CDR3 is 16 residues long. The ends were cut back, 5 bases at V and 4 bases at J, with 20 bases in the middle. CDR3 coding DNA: TGTGCCAGCAGCCTGAGGCGTGGGGCGCGGGGCACTGAAGCTTTCTTT. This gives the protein CASSLRRGARGTEAFF.

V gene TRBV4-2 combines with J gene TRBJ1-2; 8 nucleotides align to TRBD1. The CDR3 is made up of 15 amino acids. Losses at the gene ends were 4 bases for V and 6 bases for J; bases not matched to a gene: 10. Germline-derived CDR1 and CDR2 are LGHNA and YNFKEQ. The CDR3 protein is CASSPPNRGEDGYTF. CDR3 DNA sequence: TGTGCCAGCAGCCCACCCAACAGGGGGGAAGATGGCTACACCTTC.

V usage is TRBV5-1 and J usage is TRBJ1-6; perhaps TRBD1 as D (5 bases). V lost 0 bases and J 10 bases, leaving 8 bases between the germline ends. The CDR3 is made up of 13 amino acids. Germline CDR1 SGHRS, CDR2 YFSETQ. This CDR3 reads CASSLAGRSPLHF. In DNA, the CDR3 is TGCGCCAGCAGCTTGGCAGGGCGATCACCCCTCCACTTT.

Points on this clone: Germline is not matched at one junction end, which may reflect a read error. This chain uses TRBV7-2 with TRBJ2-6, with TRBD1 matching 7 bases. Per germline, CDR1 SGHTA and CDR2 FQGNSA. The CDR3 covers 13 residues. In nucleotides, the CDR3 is TGTGCCAGCAGCTTCGACAGGGTCTCCCCTCTGGCTTTC. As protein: CASSFDRVSPLAF.

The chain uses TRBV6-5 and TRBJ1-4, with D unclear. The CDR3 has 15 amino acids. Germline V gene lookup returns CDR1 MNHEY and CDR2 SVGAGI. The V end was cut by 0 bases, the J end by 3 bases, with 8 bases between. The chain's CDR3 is CASSYSWASNEKLFF. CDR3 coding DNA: TGTGCCAGCAGTTACTCATGGGCCTCTAATGAAAAACTGTTTTTT.

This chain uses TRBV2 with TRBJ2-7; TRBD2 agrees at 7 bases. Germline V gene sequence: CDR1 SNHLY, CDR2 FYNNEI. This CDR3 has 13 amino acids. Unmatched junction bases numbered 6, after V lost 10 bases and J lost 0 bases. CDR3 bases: TGTGCCACCGGTCGGGGGGACTCCTACGAGCAGTACTTC. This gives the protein CATGRGDSYEQYF.

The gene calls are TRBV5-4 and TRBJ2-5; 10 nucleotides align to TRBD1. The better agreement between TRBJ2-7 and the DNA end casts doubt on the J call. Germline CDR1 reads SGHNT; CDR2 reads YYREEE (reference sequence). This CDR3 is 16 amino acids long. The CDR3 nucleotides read TGTGCCAGCAGCTTGGGAGGGACAGGGGCCTCCTACGAGCAGTACTTC. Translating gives CASSLGGTGASYEQYF.

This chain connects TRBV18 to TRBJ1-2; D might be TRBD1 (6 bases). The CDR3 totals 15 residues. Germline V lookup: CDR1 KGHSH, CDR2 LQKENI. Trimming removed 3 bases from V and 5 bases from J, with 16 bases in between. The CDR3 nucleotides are TGTGCCAGCTCACCCGAGGGGGGGACGAGGTATGGCTACACCTTC. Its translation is CASSPEGGTRYGYTF.

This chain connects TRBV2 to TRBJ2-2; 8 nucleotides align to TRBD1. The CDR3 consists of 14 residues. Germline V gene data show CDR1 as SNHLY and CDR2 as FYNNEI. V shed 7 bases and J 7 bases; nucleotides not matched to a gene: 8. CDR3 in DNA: TGTGCCAGCACCCTGACAGGGGTTAACGGGGAGCTGTTTTTT. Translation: CASTLTGVNGELFF.

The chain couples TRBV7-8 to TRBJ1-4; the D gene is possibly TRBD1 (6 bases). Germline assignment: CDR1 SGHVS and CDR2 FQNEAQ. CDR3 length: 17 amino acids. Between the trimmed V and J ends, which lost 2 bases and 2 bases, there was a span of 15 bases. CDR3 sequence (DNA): TGTGCCAGCAGCTTAAACAGGGACCCTGCCACTAATGAAAAACTGTTTTTT. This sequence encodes CASSLNRDPATNEKLFF.

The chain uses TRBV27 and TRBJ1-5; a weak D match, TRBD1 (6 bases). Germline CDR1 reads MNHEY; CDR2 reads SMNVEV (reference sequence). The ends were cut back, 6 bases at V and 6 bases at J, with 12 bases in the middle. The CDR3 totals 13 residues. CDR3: CASSRTAIQPQHF. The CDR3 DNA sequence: TGTGCCAGCAGCCGGACAGCAATTCAGCCCCAGCATTTT.

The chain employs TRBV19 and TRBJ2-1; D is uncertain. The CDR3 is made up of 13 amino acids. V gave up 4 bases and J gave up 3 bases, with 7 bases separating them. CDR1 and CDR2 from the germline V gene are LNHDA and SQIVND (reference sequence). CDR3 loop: CASSTASYNEQFF. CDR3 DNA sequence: TGTGCCAGTAGTACGGCTAGCTACAATGAGCAGTTCTTC.

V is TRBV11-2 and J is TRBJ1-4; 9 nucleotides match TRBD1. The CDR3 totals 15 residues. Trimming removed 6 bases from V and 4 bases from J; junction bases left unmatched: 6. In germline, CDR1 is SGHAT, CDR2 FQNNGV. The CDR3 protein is CASRDRDRVNEKLFF. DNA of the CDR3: TGTGCCAGCAGGGACCGGGACAGGGTTAATGAAAAACTGTTTTTT. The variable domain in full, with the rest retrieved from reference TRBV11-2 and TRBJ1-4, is EAGVAQSPRYKIIEKRQSVAFWCNPISGHATLYWYQQILGQGPKLLIQFQNNGVVDDSQLPKDRFSAERLKGVDSTLKIQPAKLEDSAVYLCASRDRDRVNEKLFFGSGTQLSVL.

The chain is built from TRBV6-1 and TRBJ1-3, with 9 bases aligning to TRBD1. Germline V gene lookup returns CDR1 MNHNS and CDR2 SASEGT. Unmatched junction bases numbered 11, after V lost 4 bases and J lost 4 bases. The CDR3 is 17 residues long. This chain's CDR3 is CASSGHPGTGRGNTIYF. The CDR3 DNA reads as TGTGCCAGCAGTGGACATCCCGGGACAGGGAGGGGAAACACCATATATTTT.

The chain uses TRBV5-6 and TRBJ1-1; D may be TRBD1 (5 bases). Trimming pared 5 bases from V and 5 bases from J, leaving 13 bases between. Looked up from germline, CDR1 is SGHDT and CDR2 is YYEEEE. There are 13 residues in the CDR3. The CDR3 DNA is TGTGCCAGCAGTCCTACCAGGGATACTGAAGCTTTCTTT. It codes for CASSPTRDTEAFF.

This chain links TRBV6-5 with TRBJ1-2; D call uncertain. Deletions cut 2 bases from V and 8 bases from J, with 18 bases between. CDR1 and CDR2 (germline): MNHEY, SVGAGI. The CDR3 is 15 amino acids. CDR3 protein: CASSYQPPPRGGYTF. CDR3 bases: TGTGCCAGCAGTTACCAACCCCCCCCGCGAGGCGGCTACACCTTC.

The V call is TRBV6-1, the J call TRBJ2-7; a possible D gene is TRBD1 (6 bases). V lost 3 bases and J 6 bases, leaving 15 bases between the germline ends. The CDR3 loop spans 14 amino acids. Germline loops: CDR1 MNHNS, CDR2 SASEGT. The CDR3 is CASSEITGRAEQYF. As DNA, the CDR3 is TGTGCCAGCAGTGAGATTACAGGGCGGGCCGAGCAGTACTTC.